Following are 27 T cell receptor beta chains from one sample sequenced in a study of blood T cell repertoires in COVID-19. Generated by immunoSEQ multiplex PCR, the TCRdb table keeps only in-frame clones and is missing some. The table lists over 100,000 clones, about four fifths of them singletons. The specimen sequenced was peripheral blood. The receptors originated from a man aged 55-75 years with acute or convalescent COVID-19.

The chain carries TRBV10-3 and TRBJ1-6; D call uncertain. V was clipped by 2 bases and J by 5 bases, with 10 bases between them. CDR3 length: 15 amino acids. Germline V lookup: CDR1 ENHRY, CDR2 SYGVKD. DNA of the CDR3: TGTGCCATCAGTGAGAAGGGAGGTAATAATTCACCCCTCCACTTT. It specifies CAISEKGGNNSPLHF.

This chain connects TRBV6-5 to TRBJ1-2; weak D call: TRBD1 (5 bases). V was clipped by 8 bases and J by 7 bases, with 11 bases between them. CDR1 is MNHEY and CDR2 is SVGAGI in the germline V gene. This CDR3 contains 11 residues. As DNA, the CDR3 is TGTGCCAGCGGGGGGTACTTTGGCTACACCTTC. This codes for CASGGYFGYTF.

V and J are TRBV7-8 and TRBJ2-3, with 12 bases identical to TRBD2. In germline, CDR1 is SGHVS, CDR2 FQNEAQ. The CDR3 is 17 residues long. V shed 5 bases, J shed 6 bases, and the junction held 12 bases outside the gene matches. For the CDR3, the DNA is TGTGCCAGCAGCCAAAGACTAGCGGGAGCCCAAGGGGATACGCAGTATTTT. Translated: CASSQRLAGAQGDTQYF.

The rearrangement uses TRBV14 and TRBJ2-3, with D perhaps matching TRBD2 (6 bases). Germline-derived CDR1 and CDR2 are SGHDN and FVKESK. Trimming removed 0 bases at V and 3 bases at J, with 10 bases between. The CDR3 contains 15 residues. This CDR3 reads CASSQEWGRTDTQYF. The CDR3 DNA follows: TGTGCCAGCAGCCAAGAATGGGGGAGGACAGATACGCAGTATTTT.

This clone was seen more than once but under ten times. The chain joins TRBV29-1 to TRBJ2-3; 9 bases are shared with TRBD2. V gave up 6 bases and J gave up 0 bases; unmatched junction bases: 4. Germline loops: CDR1 SQVTM, CDR2 ANQGSEA. This CDR3 has 14 amino acids. The CDR3 protein is CSVIAGASTDTQYF. CDR3 sequence (DNA): TGCAGCGTAATAGCGGGGGCTAGCACAGATACGCAGTATTTT.

The rearrangement links TRBV10-3 to TRBJ2-1; 10 bases match TRBD2. V lost 7 bases and J lost 9; bases outside the gene matches: 9. The germline CDR1 and CDR2 sequences are ENHRY and SYGVKD. The CDR3 sequence is 14 residues long. In DNA, the CDR3 is TGTGCCATCACTAGCGGGAGCCTGGGGGGTGAGCAGTTCTTC. Translation gives CAITSGSLGGEQFF.

CDR3 DNA: TGTGCCAGCAGCTTGGGGACTAGCGGGGGGTACAATGAGCAGTTCTTC. Translating gives CASSLGTSGGYNEQFF. The genes are TRBV5-4 and TRBJ2-1; TRBD2 agrees at 14 bases. The germline V gene has CDR1 SGHNT and CDR2 YYREEE (reference sequence). The CDR3 has 16 residues. V was clipped by 0 bases and J by 4 bases; unmatched bases: 0.

J is TRBJ1-6 and V is TRBV2; 9 bases match TRBD1. The ends lost 4 bases at V and 7 bases at J; junction bases unmatched: 2. CDR1 is SNHLY and CDR2 is FYNNEI in the germline V gene. The CDR3 consists of 14 residues. CDR3 protein: CASSGGTGNSPLHF. The CDR3 DNA reads TGTGCCAGCAGTGGCGGGACAGGGAATTCACCCCTCCACTTT.

This clone appeared a single time. The DNA for the CDR3 is TGTGCCATCAGTGAGTGGATAGGGGATCAGCCCCAGCATTTT. Its protein product is CAISEWIGDQPQHF. The chain has TRBV10-3 and TRBJ1-5; weak D call: TRBD1 (5 bases). CDR1 and CDR2 (germline): ENHRY, SYGVKD. V was clipped by 1 base and J by 5 bases, with 9 bases between them. The CDR3 sequence is 14 residues long.

The chain links TRBV4-3 to TRBJ1-4, with D possibly matching TRBD1 (5 bases). The CDR3 covers 17 residues. Germline CDR1 LGHNA, CDR2 YSLEER. The germline V and J ends were trimmed by 0 bases and 8 bases, with 19 bases remaining between them. The CDR3 protein is CASSQEWRQSLSEKLFF. CDR3 bases: TGCGCCAGCAGCCAAGAATGGCGACAGTCACTTAGCGAAAAACTGTTTTTT.

The gene calls are TRBV5-1 and TRBJ2-1; 11 nucleotides match TRBD1. The J segment lost 0 bases and the V segment lost 8 bases, leaving 7 bases of the junction unmatched. The V gene's germline CDR1 is SGHRS and CDR2 YFSETQ. This CDR3 contains 16 residues. This CDR3 is CARGTGGHSSYNEQFF. The CDR3 region has the DNA TGCGCCAGAGGGACAGGGGGTCACAGCTCCTACAATGAGCAGTTCTTC.

In this sample, this clone is medium-sized. CDR3 in DNA: TGCGCCAGCGGACGAAGCGGGCACGAGCAGTACTTC. Translating gives CASGRSGHEQYF. The chain has TRBV10-1 and TRBJ2-7; weak D call: TRBD2 (6 bases). V was shortened by 8 bases and J by 5 bases, with 13 bases between the two germline ends. The CDR3 loop spans 12 amino acids. Germline V CDR1 and CDR2: WNHNN, SYGVQD (reference sequence).

J is TRBJ1-3 and V is TRBV3-1 (or the pseudogene TRBV3-2); D is uncertain. Trimming took off 6 bases at V and 2 bases at J, with 14 bases between the two ends. CDR3 size: 15 residues. CDR1 LGHDT and CDR2 YNNKEL come from the germline V gene (reference sequence). This CDR3 reads CASSQRESAGNTIYF. The CDR3 region has the DNA TGTGCCAGCAGTCAAAGGGAGTCGGCTGGAAACACCATATATTTT.

The chain recombines TRBV18 with TRBJ2-6; D might be TRBD1 (5 bases). Trimming pared 0 bases from V and 2 bases from J, leaving 8 bases between. Germline V gene sequence: CDR1 KGHSH, CDR2 LQKENI. CDR3 length: 16 amino acids. The CDR3: CASSPPQVAGANVLTF. The CDR3 DNA follows: TGTGCCAGCTCACCACCACAGGTAGCTGGGGCCAACGTCCTGACTTTC.

CDR3 in amino acids: CASSLIAGTNTGELFF. The CDR3 DNA follows: TGTGCCAGCAGCCTCATAGCGGGGACGAACACCGGGGAGCTGTTTTTT. The V and J genes are TRBV7-9 and TRBJ2-2; TRBD2 agrees at 8 bases. The CDR3 is 16 residues long. Germline assignment: CDR1 SEHNR and CDR2 FQNEAQ (reference sequence). The V segment lost 5 bases and the J segment 0 bases; nucleotides outside the gene matches: 5.

The chain combines TRBV5-1 with TRBJ1-2; no reliable D call. Between the trimmed V and J ends, which lost 2 bases and 4 bases, there was a span of 9 bases. The CDR3 totals 13 residues. Germline V CDR1 and CDR2: SGHRS, YFSETQ. For the CDR3, the DNA is TGCGCCAGCAGCTTCGGCGCGGGCTATGGCTACACCTTC. Encoded protein: CASSFGAGYGYTF.

V usage is TRBV5-1 and J usage is TRBJ1-5; 9 positions agree with TRBD1. The germline CDR1 and CDR2 sequences are SGHRS and YFSETQ. V was clipped by 1 base and J by 5 bases; unmatched bases: 1. The CDR3 is 14 residues long. DNA of the CDR3: TGCGCCAGCAGCTTGACAGGGGGCGATCAGCCCCAGCATTTT. Its protein is CASSLTGGDQPQHF. The variable domain in full, with the rest retrieved from reference TRBV5-1 and TRBJ1-5, is KAGVTQTPRYLIKTRGQQVTLSCSPISGHRSVSWYQQTPGQGLQFLFEYFSETQRNKGNFPGRFSGRQFSNSRSEMNVSTLELGDSALYLCASSLTGGDQPQHFGDGTRLSIL.

For the CDR3, the DNA is TGTGCCAGCAGTTTGGGGACAGGGCTAAGGGGGGAAAAACTGTTTTTT. It yields the protein CASSLGTGLRGEKLFF. The V gene is TRBV28, the J gene TRBJ1-4; 9 bases line up with TRBD1. The CDR3 covers 16 residues. With 3 bases clipped from V and 8 bases from J, the junction kept 10 bases outside the gene matches. Germline loops: CDR1 MDHEN, CDR2 SYDVKM.

This chain connects TRBV5-1 to TRBJ2-2; weak D call: TRBD2 (6 bases). Germline V gives CDR1 SGHRS, CDR2 YFSETQ. This CDR3 comprises 16 residues. The V end was cut by 4 bases, the J end by 4 bases, with 17 bases between. The CDR3 DNA follows: TGCGCCAGCAGCCCTGTGGGAGGTGCAAGCACCGGGGAGCTGTTTTTT. This encodes CASSPVGGASTGELFF.

The rearrangement uses TRBV29-1 and TRBJ1-3; tentative D call: TRBD1 (6 bases). The CDR3 is made up of 13 amino acids. V lost 3 bases and J lost 4, with 10 bases in between. Germline loops: CDR1 SQVTM, CDR2 ANQGSEA. The CDR3 bases are TGCAGCGTTGAGTGGGACACCGGAAACACCATATATTTT. It yields the protein CSVEWDTGNTIYF.

V is TRBV27 and J is TRBJ2-6; TRBD1 is a possible D gene (5 bases). CDR3 length equals 15 residues. V was shortened by 2 bases and J by 5 bases, with 10 bases between the two germline ends. Germline CDR1 reads MNHEY; CDR2 reads SMNVEV (reference sequence). The CDR3 region is CASSLGHLRANVLTF. Here the CDR3 DNA reads TGTGCCAGCAGTTTAGGACACCTCAGGGCCAACGTCCTGACTTTC. Together with reference TRBV27 and TRBJ2-6, the CDR3 gives the full variable domain: EAQVTQNPRYLITVTGKKLTVTCSQNMNHEYMSWYRQDPGLGLRQIYYSMNVEVTDKGDVPEGYKVSRKEKRNFPLILESPSPNQTSLYFCASSLGHLRANVLTFGAGSRLTVL.

This chain uses TRBV11-2 with TRBJ2-7; 11 nucleotides align to TRBD2. The junction had 9 bases not matched to a gene; V was cut back by 5 bases and J by 0 bases. The germline gives CDR1 SGHAT, CDR2 FQNNGV. The CDR3 contains 17 residues. The DNA of the CDR3 is TGTGCCAGCAGCCGATCGGGACTAGCGGATCGCTCCTACGAGCAGTACTTC. Translation: CASSRSGLADRSYEQYF.

The J gene is TRBJ1-5, the V gene TRBV10-2; TRBD1 aligns across 11 bases. The J segment lost 6 bases and the V segment lost 8 bases, leaving 6 bases of the junction unmatched. CDR1 and CDR2 from the germline V gene are WSHSY and SAAADI. The CDR3 contains 14 residues. CDR3 sequence (DNA): TGCGCCAGCGACCGGGACAGGGGGTCTCAGCCCCAGCATTTT. It yields the protein CASDRDRGSQPQHF.

V and J are TRBV2 and TRBJ2-3; D possibly corresponds to TRBD2 (6 bases). Germline V CDR1 and CDR2: SNHLY, FYNNEI. Trimming left V 7 bases short and J 1 base short, with 9 bases between. The CDR3 consists of 13 residues. The CDR3 nucleotides read TGTGCCAGCATCAGGAGGGGCACAGATACGCAGTATTTT. Protein sequence: CASIRRGTDTQYF.

J is TRBJ1-5 and V is TRBV6-1; D remains unclear. In germline, CDR1 is MNHNS, CDR2 SASEGT. V lost 2 bases, J lost 11 bases, and 13 bases lay in between. The CDR3 is made up of 13 amino acids. The CDR3 region is CASSEYFGQSQHF. DNA for the CDR3: TGTGCCAGCAGTGAATACTTTGGGCAGTCCCAGCATTTT.

The V and J genes are TRBV10-3 and TRBJ2-7, with D perhaps matching TRBD1 (5 bases). Germline V lookup: CDR1 ENHRY, CDR2 SYGVKD. V was shortened by 2 bases and J by 1 base, with 18 bases between the two germline ends. This CDR3 is built from 17 residues. Here the CDR3 DNA reads TGTGCCATCAGTGAGCCCCTAGGGGCAGGAGATTCCTACGAGCAGTACTTC. This encodes CAISEPLGAGDSYEQYF.

The chain uses TRBV5-1 and TRBJ2-3, with D tentatively TRBD2 (6 bases). This CDR3 contains 15 residues. V lost 4 bases to trimming and J lost 5 bases, with 17 bases between them. In germline, CDR1 is SGHRS, CDR2 YFSETQ. The CDR3 here is CASSLLAGAGDTQYF. For the CDR3, the DNA is TGCGCCAGCAGCCTACTAGCCGGAGCGGGAGATACGCAGTATTTT.